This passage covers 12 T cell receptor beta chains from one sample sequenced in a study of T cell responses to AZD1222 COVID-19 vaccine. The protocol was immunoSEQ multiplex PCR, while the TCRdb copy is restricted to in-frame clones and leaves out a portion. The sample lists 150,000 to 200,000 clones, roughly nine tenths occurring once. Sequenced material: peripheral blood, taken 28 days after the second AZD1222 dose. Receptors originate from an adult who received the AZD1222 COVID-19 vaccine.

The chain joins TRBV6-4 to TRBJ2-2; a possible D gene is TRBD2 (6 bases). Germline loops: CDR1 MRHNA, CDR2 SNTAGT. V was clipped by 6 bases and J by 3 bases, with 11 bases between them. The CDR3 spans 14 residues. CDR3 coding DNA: TGTGCCAGCAGCATTAGCGGTTACACCGGGGAGCTGTTTTTT. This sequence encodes CASSISGYTGELFF.

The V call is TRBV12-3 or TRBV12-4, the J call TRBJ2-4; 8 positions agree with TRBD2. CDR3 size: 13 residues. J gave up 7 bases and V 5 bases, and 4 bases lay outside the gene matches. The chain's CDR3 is CASSKASGNIQYF. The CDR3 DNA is TGTGCCAGCAGTAAGGCTAGCGGGAACATTCAGTACTTC.

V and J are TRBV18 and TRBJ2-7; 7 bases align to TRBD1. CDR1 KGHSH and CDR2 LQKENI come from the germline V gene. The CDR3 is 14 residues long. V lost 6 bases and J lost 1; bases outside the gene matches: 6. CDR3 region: CASSHGQASYEQYF. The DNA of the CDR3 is TGTGCCAGCTCCCACGGACAGGCATCCTACGAGCAGTACTTC.

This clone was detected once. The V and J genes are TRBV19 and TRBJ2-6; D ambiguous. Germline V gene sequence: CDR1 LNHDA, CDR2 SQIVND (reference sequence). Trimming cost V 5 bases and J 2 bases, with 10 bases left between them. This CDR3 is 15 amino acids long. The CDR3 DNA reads TGTGCCAGTAGTCCCGGTGGCGCTGGGGCCAACGTCCTGACTTTC. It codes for CASSPGGAGANVLTF.

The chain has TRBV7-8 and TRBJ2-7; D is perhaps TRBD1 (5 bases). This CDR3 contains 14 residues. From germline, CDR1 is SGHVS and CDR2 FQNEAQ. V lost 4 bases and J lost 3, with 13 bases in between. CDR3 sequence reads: CASSSQTDDYEQYF. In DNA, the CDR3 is TGTGCCAGCAGCTCACAGACAGACGACTACGAGCAGTACTTC.

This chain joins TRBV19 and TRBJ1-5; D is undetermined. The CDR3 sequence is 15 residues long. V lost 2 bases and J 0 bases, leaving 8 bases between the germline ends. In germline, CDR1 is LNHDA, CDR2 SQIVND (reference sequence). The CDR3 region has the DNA TGTGCCAGTAGTATAATAAGTAATAGCAATCAGCCCCAGCATTTT. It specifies CASSIISNSNQPQHF.

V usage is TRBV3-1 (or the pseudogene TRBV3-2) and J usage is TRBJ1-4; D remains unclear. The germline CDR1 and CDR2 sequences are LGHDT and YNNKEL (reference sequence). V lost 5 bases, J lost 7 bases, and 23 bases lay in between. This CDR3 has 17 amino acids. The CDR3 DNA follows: TGTGCCAGCAGCAGCCCGGAGGGAAGAGGATTACGTGAAAAACTGTTTTTT. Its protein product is CASSSPEGRGLREKLFF.

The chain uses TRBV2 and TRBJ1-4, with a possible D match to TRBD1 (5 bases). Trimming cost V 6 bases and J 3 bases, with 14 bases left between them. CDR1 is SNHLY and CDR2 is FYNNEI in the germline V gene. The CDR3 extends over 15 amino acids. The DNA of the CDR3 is TGTGCCAGCAGAAGGATCCGGGGGTCTAATGAAAAACTGTTTTTT. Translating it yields CASRRIRGSNEKLFF.

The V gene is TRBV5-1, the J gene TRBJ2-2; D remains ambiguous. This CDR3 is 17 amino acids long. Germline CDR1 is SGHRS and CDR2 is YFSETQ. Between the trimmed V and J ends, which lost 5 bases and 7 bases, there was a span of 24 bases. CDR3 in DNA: TGCGCCAGCAGTCCACAAGGTGGGCAGGTCTACCACGGGGAGCTGTTTTTT. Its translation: CASSPQGGQVYHGELFF.

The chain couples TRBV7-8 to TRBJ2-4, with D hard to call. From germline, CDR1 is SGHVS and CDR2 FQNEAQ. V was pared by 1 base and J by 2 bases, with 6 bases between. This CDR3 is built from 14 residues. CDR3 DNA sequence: TGTGCCAGCAGCTTAGTAGAGACCAAAAACATTCAGTACTTC. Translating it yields CASSLVETKNIQYF.

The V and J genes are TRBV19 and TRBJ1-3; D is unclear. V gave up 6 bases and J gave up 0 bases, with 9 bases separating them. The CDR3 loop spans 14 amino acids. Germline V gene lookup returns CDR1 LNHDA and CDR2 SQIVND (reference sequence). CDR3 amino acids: CASRLSNSGNTIYF. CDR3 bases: TGTGCCAGTAGACTTTCCAACTCTGGAAACACCATATATTTT.

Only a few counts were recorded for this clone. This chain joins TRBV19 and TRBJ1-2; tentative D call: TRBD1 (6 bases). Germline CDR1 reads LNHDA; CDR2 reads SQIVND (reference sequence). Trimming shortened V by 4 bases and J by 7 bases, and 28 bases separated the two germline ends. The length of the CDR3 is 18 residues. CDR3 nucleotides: TGTGCCAGTAGTAGGCCGCCAGGGGTTTTTGAGGTTCGAGGTGGCTACACCTTC. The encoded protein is CASSRPPGVFEVRGGYTF.